This TCR beta chain was documented in a study of T-cell reconstitution after alpha-beta-depleted transplantation in children. Unique molecular identifiers were used to barcode this TCRbeta library. TCRdb recomputed calls from the PCR reads with MiXCR, one row per CDR3 protein. The table shows about 510,000 distinct CDR3 sequences, with roughly an eighth occurring only once. CDR1 KGHSY and CDR2 FQNENV come from the germline V gene. Trimming cost V 4 bases and J 5 bases, with 17 bases left between them. CDR3 length: 15 amino acids. Comments on this clonotype: The antigen is undetermined.

Study outcomes and limitations: Fresh T-cell production supplied most of the T-cell counts and diversity seen one year after transplant. Several hundred expanded graft clones reportedly supplied alpha-beta T cells about two months after transplant.

Sequences were derived from PBMCs, mostly from graft donor cells, sampled 180 days after TCRalphabeta/CD19-depleted stem cell transplant. V is TRBV16 and J is TRBJ2-5; D is undetermined. The receptor's source is a female patient aged 2-9 years who had a stem cell transplant for aplastic anemia, so the T cells may come from the graft donor. In nucleotides, the CDR3 is TGTGCCAGCAGCCCCACCCGATATTATACGGAGACCCAGTACTTC. Amino acid sequence: CASSPTRYYTETQYF.